Below are 6 T cell receptor beta chains sequenced from a single sample in a study of T cell changes during pregnancy in multiple sclerosis. Some clones are missing from TCRdb's copy, which holds only in-frame ones; the method was immunoSEQ multiplex PCR. The table lists about 40,000 clones, about 90% of them singletons. This sample comprised CD4+ T cells from peripheral blood mononuclear cells, obtained in the third trimester of pregnancy. The origin of the receptors is a female donor in good health, enrolled as a control in a pregnancy study.

V and J are TRBV15 and TRBJ2-3; perhaps TRBD2 as D (5 bases). V lost 1 base and J lost 5, with 13 bases in between. Germline assignment: CDR1 LNHNV and CDR2 YYDKDF (reference sequence). The CDR3 sequence is 15 residues long. The CDR3 sequence is CATSRGGSEGDTQYF. The CDR3 DNA is TGTGCCACCAGCAGAGGGGGTAGCGAGGGAGATACGCAGTATTTT.

The rearrangement uses TRBV6-5 and TRBJ1-2; 8 nucleotides match TRBD1. With 10 bases clipped from V and 2 bases from J, the junction kept 3 bases outside the gene matches. Per germline, CDR1 MNHEY and CDR2 SVGAGI. This CDR3 spans 12 amino acids. The CDR3 DNA reads as TGTGCCACCCACAGGGGGAACTATGGCTACACCTTC. This translates into CATHRGNYGYTF.

CDR3 sequence (DNA): TGCGCCAGCAGCACAAGCAGGGGGACCCTCACAGATACGCAGTATTTT. Amino acids: CASSTSRGTLTDTQYF. The gene calls are TRBV5-1 and TRBJ2-3, with 7 bases that match TRBD1. Germline V lookup: CDR1 SGHRS, CDR2 YFSETQ. V lost 4 bases, J lost 2 bases, and 10 bases stayed unmatched. The CDR3 contains 16 residues.

The chain has TRBV5-4 and TRBJ2-7; TRBD2 might be the D (6 bases). V lost 2 bases to trimming and J lost 2 bases, with 11 bases between them. Germline V gives CDR1 SGHNT, CDR2 YYREEE (reference sequence). CDR3 length equals 14 residues. CDR3 bases: TGTGCCAGCAGCTTCGGCGGGACCCCCTACGAGCAGTACTTC. Encoded protein: CASSFGGTPYEQYF.

This sequence joins TRBV9 and TRBJ2-3, with TRBD2 matching over 8 bases. V gave up 2 bases and J gave up 0 bases; unmatched junction bases: 2. The germline V gene encodes CDR1 SGDLS and CDR2 YYNGEE. There are 15 residues in the CDR3. For the CDR3, the DNA is TGTGCCAGCAGCGTTAGCGGGACTAGCACAGATACGCAGTATTTT. Residues: CASSVSGTSTDTQYF. Complete variable domain (other parts from reference TRBV9 and TRBJ2-3): DSGVTQTPKHLITATGQRVTLRCSPRSGDLSVYWYQQSLDQGLQFLIQYYNGEERAKGNILERFSAQQFPDLHSELNLSSLELGDSALYFCASSVSGTSTDTQYFGPGTRLTVL.

CDR3 region: CASSPRGESNQPQHF. The CDR3 region has the DNA TGTGCCAGCAGCCCCAGGGGGGAAAGCAATCAGCCCCAGCATTTT. The J gene is TRBJ1-5, the V gene TRBV4-2; TRBD1 aligns across 7 bases. CDR1 LGHNA and CDR2 YNFKEQ come from the germline V gene. The CDR3 covers 15 residues. The ends lost 4 bases at V and 1 base at J; junction bases unmatched: 4.